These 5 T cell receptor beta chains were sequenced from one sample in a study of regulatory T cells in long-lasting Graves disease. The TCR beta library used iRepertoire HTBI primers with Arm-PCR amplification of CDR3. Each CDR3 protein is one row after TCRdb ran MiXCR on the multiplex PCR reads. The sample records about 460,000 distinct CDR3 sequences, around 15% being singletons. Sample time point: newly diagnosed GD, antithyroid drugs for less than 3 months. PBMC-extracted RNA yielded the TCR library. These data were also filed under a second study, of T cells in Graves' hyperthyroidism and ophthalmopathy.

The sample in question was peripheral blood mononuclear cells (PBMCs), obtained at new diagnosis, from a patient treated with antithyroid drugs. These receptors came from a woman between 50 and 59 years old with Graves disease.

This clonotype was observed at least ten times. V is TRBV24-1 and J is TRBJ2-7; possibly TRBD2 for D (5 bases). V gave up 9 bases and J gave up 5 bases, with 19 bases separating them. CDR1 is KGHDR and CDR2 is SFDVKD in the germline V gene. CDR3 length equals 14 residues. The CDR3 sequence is CATLPEPSSDEQYF. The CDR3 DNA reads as TGTGCCACCCTCCCTGAGCCTAGCAGCGACGAGCAGTACTTC.

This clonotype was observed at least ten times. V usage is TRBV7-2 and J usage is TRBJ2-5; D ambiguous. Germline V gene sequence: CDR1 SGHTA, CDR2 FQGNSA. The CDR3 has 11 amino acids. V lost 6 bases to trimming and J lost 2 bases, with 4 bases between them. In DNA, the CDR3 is TGTGCCAGCAGTCCTCAAGAGACCCAGTACTTC. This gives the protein CASSPQETQYF. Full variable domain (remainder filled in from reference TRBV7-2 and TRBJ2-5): GAGVSQSPSNKVTEKGKDVELRCDPISGHTALYWYRQSLGQGLEFLIYFQGNSAPDKSGLPSDRFSAERTGGSVSTLTIQRTQQEDSAVYLCASSPQETQYFGPGTRLLVL.

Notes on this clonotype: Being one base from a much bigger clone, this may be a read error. CDR3 protein: CASSLGLADCENTEAFF. The CDR3 coding sequence is TGTGCCAGCAGCTTGGGATTGGCAGATTGCGAGAACACTGAAGCTTTCTTT. The gene calls are TRBV5-5 and TRBJ1-1; the D is unclear. The V gene lost 0 bases and the J gene lost 1 base, with 16 bases spanning the gap. The CDR3 totals 17 residues. Per the germline V gene, CDR1 is SGHKS and CDR2 is YYEKEE (reference sequence).

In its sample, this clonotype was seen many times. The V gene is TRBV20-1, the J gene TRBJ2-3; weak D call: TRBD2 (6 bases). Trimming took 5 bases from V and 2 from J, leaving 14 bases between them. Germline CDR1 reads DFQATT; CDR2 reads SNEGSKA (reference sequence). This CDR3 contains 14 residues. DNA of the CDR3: TGCAGTGCTCGATTTAGCGGTGACACAGATACGCAGTATTTT. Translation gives CSARFSGDTDTQYF.

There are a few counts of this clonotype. The CDR3, as DNA: TGTGCCAGCAGTAACGTCCGGACAGGGCTAGAGACCCAGTACTTC. Translated: CASSNVRTGLETQYF. The chain employs TRBV25-1 and TRBJ2-5; 8 bases fit TRBD1. Germline-derived CDR1 and CDR2 are MGHDK and SYGVNS. The CDR3 is made up of 15 amino acids. Unmatched junction bases numbered 9, after V lost 5 bases and J lost 4 bases. Variable domain in full (rest from reference TRBV25-1 and TRBJ2-5): EADIYQTPRYLVIGTGKKITLECSQTMGHDKMYWYQQDPGMELHLIHYSYGVNSTEKGDLSSESTVSRIRTEHFPLTLESARPSHTSQYLCASSNVRTGLETQYFGPGTRLLVL.